The clone carrying this T cell receptor (beta chain) has more than one count but fewer than ten. Profiled with immunoSEQ multiplex PCR; TCRdb holds only in-frame clones, not every one. This sample has approximately 1.9 million clones, with 85% to 95% found just once. This sample is drawn from a study of shared clonotypes between healthy human individuals. V dropped 0 bases and J dropped 3 bases, with 6 bases sitting between them. CDR1 and CDR2 from the germline V gene are SGDLS and YYNGEE. CDR3 size: 13 residues. Naive CD8 cells comprised CD45RO-negative, CCR7-positively selected cells, excluding terminally differentiated effector memory CD45RA+ cells.

The sample taken for sequencing was naive CD8+ T cells from PBMCs. V is TRBV9 and J is TRBJ1-1, with no clear D. This TCR came from a man between 18 and 29 years old in good health. Some clones in this sample may be carry-over from other donors' samples. In DNA, the CDR3 is TGTGCCAGCAGCGTAGCAGAGGACACTGAAGCTTTCTTT. Translating gives CASSVAEDTEAFF.